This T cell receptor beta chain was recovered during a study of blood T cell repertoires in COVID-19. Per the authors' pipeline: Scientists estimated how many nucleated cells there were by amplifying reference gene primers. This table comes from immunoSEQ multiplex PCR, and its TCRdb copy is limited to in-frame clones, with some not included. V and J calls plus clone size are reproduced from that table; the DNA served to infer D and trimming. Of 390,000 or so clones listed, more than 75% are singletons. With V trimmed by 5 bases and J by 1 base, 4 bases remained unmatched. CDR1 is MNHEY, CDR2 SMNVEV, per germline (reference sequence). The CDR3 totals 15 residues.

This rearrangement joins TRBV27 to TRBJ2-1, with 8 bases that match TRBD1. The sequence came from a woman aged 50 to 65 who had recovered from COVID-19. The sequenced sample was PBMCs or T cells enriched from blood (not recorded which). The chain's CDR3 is CASSPGQGSYNEQFF. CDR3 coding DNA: TGTGCCAGCAGTCCTGGACAGGGTTCCTACAATGAGCAGTTCTTC.